This record covers a single T cell receptor beta chain. The data stem from a study of blood T cell repertoires in COVID-19. Turning to the study itself: Samples of COVID-19 (acute and convalescent) were obtained from the United States, Italy and Spain. PBMCs, B-cell-depleted T cells, or T cells provided the cDNA or gDNA that made up the material.

Here immunoSEQ multiplex PCR was the method, and the copy in TCRdb shows in-frame clones only, minus some. The profile shows about 150,000 clones, roughly 88% of them singletons. The length of the CDR3 is 15 residues. Losses at the gene ends were 4 bases for V and 7 bases for J; bases not matched to a gene: 8. CDR1 and CDR2 from the germline V gene are MNHEY and SVGAGI. Those designated as exposed participants met a COVID-19 case within 2 weeks before study entry. This TCR was sampled from a man aged 65 to 85 who had been exposed to COVID-19. The J gene is TRBJ2-1, the V gene TRBV6-5, with 9 bases matching TRBD2. The sample comprised PBMCs or T cells enriched from blood (not recorded which). The CDR3 spells CASSLLAGGPNEQFF. Written as DNA, the CDR3 is TGTGCCAGCAGTTTGCTGGCGGGGGGGCCTAATGAGCAGTTCTTC.